This T cell receptor beta chain emerged from a study of blood T cell repertoires in COVID-19. The wider study: There were acute and convalescent COVID-19 samples, and they came from the United States, Italy and Spain. Sample material is recorded as cDNA or gDNA derived from T cells, B-cell-depleted T cells, or PBMCs.

Authors' analysis steps: Amplification with reference gene primers provided the estimates of nucleated cell counts. Data came from immunoSEQ multiplex PCR; TCRdb stores just in-frame clones and leaves some out. V and J calls plus clone size are reproduced from that table; the DNA served to infer D and trimming. The sample lists fewer than 200,000 clones; 70% to 90% were seen once. Seattle enrolled patients during active infection and tracked them longitudinally. The material sequenced was peripheral blood. The TCR sequence derives from a woman older than 75 with COVID-19, enrolled during active disease.

CDR3 bases: TGCGCCAGCAGTGAACAGGGAGATAACTCTGGAAACACCATATATTTT. Its translation: CASSEQGDNSGNTIYF. The gene calls are TRBV5-1 and TRBJ1-3; D might be TRBD1 (6 bases). Trimming cost V 5 bases and J 0 bases, with 15 bases left between them. Germline assignment: CDR1 SGHRS and CDR2 YFSETQ. The CDR3 spans 16 residues.